A single sample gave rise to the 17 T cell receptor beta chains below, sequenced in a study of identical twins. One entry per CDR3 protein results from TCRdb running MiXCR on the 5' RACE reads. The table shows around 670,000 distinct CDR3 sequences, with 5.5% to 7.5% occurring only once. Specimen: naive T cells sorted from blood. Receptors originate from a man aged 18 to 29 in good health.

V is TRBV4-1 and J is TRBJ2-1, with 12 bases that match TRBD2. V lost 2 bases to trimming and J lost 1 base; unmatched junction nucleotides: 3. This CDR3 is 17 amino acids long. Germline V gives CDR1 MGHRA, CDR2 YSYEKL. CDR3 sequence reads: CASSQFLAGGSYNEQFF. The CDR3 nucleotides are TGCGCCAGCAGCCAATTTCTAGCGGGAGGGTCCTACAATGAGCAGTTCTTC.

There are many counts of this clonotype. This chain joins TRBV21-1 and TRBJ2-7; TRBD2 was called by the table and not checked on the DNA. TRBV21-1 is a pseudogene segment. CDR3 length: 14 residues. In DNA, the CDR3 is TGTGCCAGCAGTAAAAAGGGAGGGAATTACGAGCAGTACTTC. Its translation is CASSKKGGNYEQYF.

This clonotype showed up just a few times. The CDR3 DNA reads TGTGCCACCAGTGATGGTAGGGGCATGAACACTGAAGCTTTCTTT. Translated, it gives CATSDGRGMNTEAFF. The chain couples TRBV24-1 to TRBJ1-1; weak D call: TRBD1 (5 bases). CDR1 is KGHDR and CDR2 is SFDVKD in the germline V gene. With 3 bases removed from V and 0 bases from J, the gap between germline ends came to 10 bases. The CDR3 covers 15 residues.

This clonotype was counted at least ten times. This chain links TRBV5-1 with TRBJ2-1; D is unresolved. Trimming pared 0 bases from V and 6 bases from J, leaving 7 bases between. Germline V CDR1 and CDR2: SGHRS, YFSETQ. The CDR3 extends over 13 amino acids. The CDR3, as DNA: TGCGCCAGCAGCTTGGGGACCCCCAATGAGCAGTTCTTC. It translates to CASSLGTPNEQFF.

The table lists this clonotype with many counts. The V call is TRBV4-3, the J call TRBJ2-7; D may correspond to TRBD1 or TRBD2 (6 bases each). Trimming removed 1 base at V and 7 bases at J, with 14 bases between. In germline, CDR1 is LGHNA, CDR2 YSLEER. The CDR3 spans 14 residues. In nucleotides, the CDR3 is TGCGCCAGCAGCCAAGTGACAGGCGGGAAGGAGCAGTACTTC. Amino acid sequence: CASSQVTGGKEQYF.

Ten or more counts support this clonotype. The rearrangement joins TRBV7-2 to TRBJ2-7; D remains unclear. The CDR3 runs to 13 residues. Germline values: CDR1 SGHTA, CDR2 FQGNSA. V gave up 5 bases and J gave up 4 bases, with 12 bases separating them. The DNA for the CDR3 is TGTGCCAGCAGCCGGAACCGGGTATACGAGCAGTACTTC. Amino acids: CASSRNRVYEQYF.

This clonotype was counted at least ten times. The chain links TRBV12-3 or TRBV12-4 to TRBJ2-7; 8 bases are a match to TRBD1. The CDR3 is made up of 10 amino acids. V was pared by 8 bases and J by 7 bases, with 1 base of the junction left unmatched. CDR3 in amino acids: CASGDREQYF. The CDR3 bases are TGTGCCAGCGGGGACAGGGAGCAGTACTTC.

The chain has TRBV25-1 and TRBJ1-6; D perhaps matches TRBD1 (5 bases). V was trimmed by 3 bases and J by 8 bases, leaving 14 bases between them. Germline assignment: CDR1 MGHDK and CDR2 SYGVNS. CDR3 length: 15 amino acids. CDR3 coding DNA: TGTGCCAGCAGTGAGGGCGGGGAGGGACATTCACCCCTCCACTTT. As protein: CASSEGGEGHSPLHF.

In this sample, this clonotype turned up many times. The J gene is TRBJ2-5, the V gene TRBV5-1; unclear D gene. The germline V gene encodes CDR1 SGHRS and CDR2 YFSETQ. The CDR3 has 13 amino acids. Trimming cost V 5 bases and J 1 base, with 9 bases left between them. The CDR3 coding sequence is TGCGCCAGCAGTTATCAGTCCCAAGAGACCCAGTACTTC. Amino acid sequence: CASSYQSQETQYF. The entire variable domain, with the rest obtained from reference TRBV5-1 and TRBJ2-5, is as follows: KAGVTQTPRYLIKTRGQQVTLSCSPISGHRSVSWYQQTPGQGLQFLFEYFSETQRNKGNFPGRFSGRQFSNSRSEMNVSTLELGDSALYLCASSYQSQETQYFGPGTRLLVL.

This clonotype was seen at least ten times. A junction end diverges from the germline sequence, so it may reflect a read error. J is TRBJ1-5 and V is TRBV12-3 or TRBV12-4; 10 bases line up with TRBD1. The CDR3 loop spans 11 amino acids. The chain's CDR3 is CASSLGGQGDF. In nucleotides, the CDR3 is TGTGCCAGCAGTTTAGGCGGACAGGGGGATTTT.

This clonotype was found many times. The rearrangement uses TRBV29-1 and TRBJ2-3, with D tentatively TRBD2 (6 bases). The V end lost 4 bases, the J end lost 1 base, and 18 bases lay between the germline ends. This CDR3 comprises 16 residues. Per germline, CDR1 SQVTM and CDR2 ANQGSEA. DNA for the CDR3: TGCAGCGTTGCCGGGAGCCCGGCCCGTGGCACAGATACGCAGTATTTT. Protein product: CSVAGSPARGTDTQYF.

About this clonotype: One end of the junction varies from germline; a read error may be responsible. This chain links TRBV4-2 with TRBJ2-3; D gene unclear. CDR1 is LGHNA, CDR2 YNFKEQ, per germline. The CDR3 spans 17 residues. The CDR3 is CASSQDLVRASTDTQYF. CDR3 DNA: TGCGCCAGCAGCCAAGATCTCGTCCGTGCTAGCACAGATACGCAGTATTTT.

This clonotype has at least ten counts. The V call is TRBV28, the J call TRBJ2-3, with D possibly TRBD1 on 6 matching bases. The CDR3 covers 14 residues. V dropped 5 bases and J dropped 0 bases, with 9 bases sitting between them. Germline V gene data show CDR1 as MDHEN and CDR2 as SYDVKM. The CDR3 DNA is TGTGCCAGCAGTGTGGACAGAAGCACAGATACGCAGTATTTT. The encoded protein is CASSVDRSTDTQYF.

This clonotype was detected a few times. The chain is built from TRBV5-6 and TRBJ2-7, with 12 bases matching TRBD2. The CDR3 extends over 14 amino acids. Germline CDR1 is SGHDT and CDR2 is YYEEEE. The V gene end was trimmed by 9 bases and the J gene end by 2 bases; junction bases not matched to a gene: 6. The CDR3 sequence: CATRTSGDPYEQYV. CDR3 sequence (DNA): TGTGCCACCAGGACTAGCGGGGATCCCTACGAGCAGTACGTC.

This clonotype has just a few counts. V usage is TRBV21-1 and J usage is TRBJ2-7; TRBD2, the table's D call, was not compared with the DNA. TRBV21-1 is labeled a pseudogene. The CDR3 consists of 13 residues. Here the CDR3 reads CASFVAGGYEQYF. CDR3 DNA: TGTGCCAGCTTTGTGGCGGGTGGGTACGAGCAGTACTTC.

This clonotype was counted between two and nine times. The gene calls are TRBV10-3 and TRBJ2-7; 7 positions agree with TRBD1. V was clipped by 0 bases and J by 2 bases; unmatched bases: 1. The CDR3 extends over 14 amino acids. Per germline, CDR1 ENHRY and CDR2 SYGVKD. Here the CDR3 reads CAISESGQAYEQYV. In nucleotides, the CDR3 is TGTGCCATCAGTGAGTCCGGACAGGCCTACGAGCAGTACGTC.

This clonotype was detected many times. The chain carries TRBV5-1 and TRBJ1-1; no firm D call. Deletions cut 0 bases from V and 4 bases from J, with 10 bases between. CDR1 is SGHRS and CDR2 is YFSETQ in the germline V gene. The CDR3 is 14 residues long. The CDR3 nucleotides read TGCGCCAGCAGCTTGGCCCCAGAACCCACTGAAGCTTTCTTT. It is translated as CASSLAPEPTEAFF.